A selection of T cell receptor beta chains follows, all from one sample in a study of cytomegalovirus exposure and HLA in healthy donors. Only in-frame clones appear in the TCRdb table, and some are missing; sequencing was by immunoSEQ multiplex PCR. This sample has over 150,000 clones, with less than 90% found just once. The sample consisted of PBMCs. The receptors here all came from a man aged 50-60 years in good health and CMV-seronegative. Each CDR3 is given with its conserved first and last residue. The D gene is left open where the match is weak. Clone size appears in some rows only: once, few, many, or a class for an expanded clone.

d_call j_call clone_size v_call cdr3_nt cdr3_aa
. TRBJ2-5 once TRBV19 TGTGCCAGTAGCCGGACTGGTTTCTTCCAAGAGACCCAGTACTTC CASSRTGFFQETQYF
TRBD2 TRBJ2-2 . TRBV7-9 TGTGCCAGCAGCGACGGACTAGCTCGCACCGGGGAGCTGTTTTTT CASSDGLARTGELFF
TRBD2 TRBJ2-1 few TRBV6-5 TGTGCCAGCAGAGGGACTAGCGGGAACAATGAGCAGTTCTTC CASRGTSGNNEQFF
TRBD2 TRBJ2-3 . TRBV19 TGTGCCAGTAGTATGGTTAGCGGGAGGGCCAAGGATACGCAGTATTTT CASSMVSGRAKDTQYF
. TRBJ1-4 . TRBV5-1 TGCGCCAGCAGCTGGGAGACGGTTAATGAAAAACTGTTTTTT CASSWETVNEKLFF
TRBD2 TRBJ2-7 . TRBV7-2 TGTGCCAGCGGGAGCGGGAGGCTCTCCTACGAGCAGTACTTC CASGSGRLSYEQYF
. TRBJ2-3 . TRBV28 TGTGCCAGCAGGGCGGGGGCAAGTCTAGGAGATACGCAGTATTTT CASRAGASLGDTQYF
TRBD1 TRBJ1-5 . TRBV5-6 TGTGCCAGCAGCTCAACAGGGGCCAAATATAGCAATCAGCCCCAGCATTTT CASSSTGAKYSNQPQHF
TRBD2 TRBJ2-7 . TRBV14 TGTGCCAGCAGCCTGAGACTAGCGGGGACGGGAGAGCAGTACTTC CASSLRLAGTGEQYF
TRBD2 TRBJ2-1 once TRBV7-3 TGTGCCAGCAGCTCCCCTCCGGGGTCTAGCGGGGGATCTGAGCAGTTCTTC CASSSPPGSSGGSEQFF